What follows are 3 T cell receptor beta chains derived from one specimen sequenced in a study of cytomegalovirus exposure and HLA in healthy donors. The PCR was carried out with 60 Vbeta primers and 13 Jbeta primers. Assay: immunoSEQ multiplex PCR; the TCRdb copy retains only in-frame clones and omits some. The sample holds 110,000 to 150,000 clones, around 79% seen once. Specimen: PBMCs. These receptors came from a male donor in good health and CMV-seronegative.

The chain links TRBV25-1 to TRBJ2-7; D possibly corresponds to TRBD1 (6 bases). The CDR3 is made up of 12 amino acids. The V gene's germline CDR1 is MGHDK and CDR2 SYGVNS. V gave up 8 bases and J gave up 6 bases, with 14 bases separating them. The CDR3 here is CASSLGGFEQYF. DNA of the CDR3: TGTGCCAGCTCTCTAGGGGGATTCGAGCAGTACTTC.

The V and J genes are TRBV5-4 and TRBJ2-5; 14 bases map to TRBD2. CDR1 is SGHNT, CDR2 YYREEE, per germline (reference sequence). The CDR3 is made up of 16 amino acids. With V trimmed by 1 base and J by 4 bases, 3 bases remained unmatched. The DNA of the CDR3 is TGTGCCAGCAGCTTGCAGACTAGCGGGGGGGCAGAGACCCAGTACTTC. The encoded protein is CASSLQTSGGAETQYF.

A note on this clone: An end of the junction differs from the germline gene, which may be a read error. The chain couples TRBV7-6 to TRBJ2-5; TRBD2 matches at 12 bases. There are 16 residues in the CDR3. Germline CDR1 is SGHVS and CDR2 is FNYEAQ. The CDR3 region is CVSKGPSGGAGETQYF. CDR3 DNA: TGTGTCAGCAAGGGGCCTAGCGGGGGGGCCGGCGAGACCCAGTACTTC.